This is a list of T cell receptor beta chains from one sample in a study of cytomegalovirus exposure and HLA in healthy donors. Assay: immunoSEQ multiplex PCR; the TCRdb copy retains only in-frame clones and omits some. The sample consists of some 85,000 clones, 76% of them appearing once. Material: PBMCs. These receptors were collected from a man aged 40-49 years in good health and CMV-seronegative. Each CDR3 is given with its conserved first and last residue. The D gene is left open where the match is weak. Clone size appears in some rows only: once, few, many, or a class for an expanded clone.

j_call	cdr3_length	d_call	clone_size	v_call	cdr3_aa	cdr3_nt
TRBJ2-4	15	.	few	TRBV4-3	CASSQEGFLGNIQYF	TGCGCCAGCAGCCAAGAGGGCTTTCTCGGAAACATTCAGTACTTC
TRBJ1-1	12	.	.	TRBV29-1	CSVARGRDEAFF	TGCAGCGTTGCCCGCGGACGGGATGAAGCTTTCTTT
TRBJ2-5	12	.	.	TRBV18	CASSRGLETQYF	TGTGCCAGCTCACGGGGGCTGGAGACCCAGTACTTC
TRBJ1-2	14	TRBD1	.	TRBV11-1	CASSPGTGDYGYTF	TGTGCCAGCAGCCCAGGGACAGGGGACTATGGCTACACCTTC
TRBJ1-1	15	TRBD1	.	TRBV7-8	CASSLGIQGWAEAFF	TGTGCCAGCAGCTTAGGAATACAGGGGTGGGCTGAAGCTTTCTTT
TRBJ1-5	16	TRBD1	few	TRBV5-6	CASSLGSGTVNQPQHF	TGTGCCAGCAGCTTGGGGTCTGGGACAGTCAATCAGCCCCAGCATTTT
TRBJ1-3	17	TRBD1	.	TRBV4-3	CASRDGQGLYSGNTIYF	TGCGCCAGCCGGGACGGACAGGGCCTTTACTCTGGAAACACCATATATTTT
TRBJ2-1	14	TRBD1	.	TRBV7-6	CASSLAGQGENSLF	TGTGCCAGCAGCTTAGCGGGACAGGGGGAGAACAGTCTCTTC
TRBJ1-6	15	.	.	TRBV28	CASSLREVRGSPLHF	TGTGCCAGCAGTTTAAGGGAAGTAAGGGGATCACCCCTCCACTTT
TRBJ2-1	18	TRBD2	.	TRBV7-9	CASRPGTSGGSSYNEQFF	TGTGCCAGCAGACCAGGGACTAGCGGGGGGTCCTCCTACAATGAGCAGTTCTTC